This TCR beta chain derives from a study of CD8 T cells in Susac syndrome. V dropped 5 bases and J dropped 7; count of bases not matched to a gene: 5. The CDR3 is 13 residues long. Germline values: CDR1 PRHDT, CDR2 FYEKMQ (reference sequence). The authors reverse transcribed roughly 0.5 to 1 ug RNA with random hexamers. Across 54 Vbeta and 13 Jbeta, immunoSEQ multiplex PCR amplified TCR beta CDR3. TCRdb fed the immunoSEQ multiplex PCR reads into MiXCR, producing one record per CDR3 protein. The repertoire includes 150,000 to 200,000 distinct CDR3 sequences, around 95% of them detected once, and 0.16% sits in the top ten. Negative isolation yielded CD4+ and CD8+ T cells, and FACS enriched TEMRA cells.

The chain carries TRBV13 and TRBJ2-7; 10 bases are shared with TRBD1. Specimen: CD8+ T cells from PBMCs. The clonotype originates from a human donor with Susac syndrome. The CDR3 protein is CASSMDRGNEQYF. The CDR3 DNA reads as TGTGCCAGCAGCATGGACAGGGGGAATGAGCAGTACTTC.